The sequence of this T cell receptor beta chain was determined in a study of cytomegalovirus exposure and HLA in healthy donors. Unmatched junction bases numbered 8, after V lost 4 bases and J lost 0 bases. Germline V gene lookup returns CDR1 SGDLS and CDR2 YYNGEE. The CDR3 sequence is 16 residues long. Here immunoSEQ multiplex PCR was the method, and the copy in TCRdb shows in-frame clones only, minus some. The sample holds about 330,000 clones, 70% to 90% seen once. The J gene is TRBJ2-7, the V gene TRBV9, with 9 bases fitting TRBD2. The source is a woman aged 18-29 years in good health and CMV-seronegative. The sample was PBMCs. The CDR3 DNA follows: TGTGCCAGCAGCCGGGGACTAGCCGCGAGCTCCTACGAGCAGTACTTC. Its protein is CASSRGLAASSYEQYF. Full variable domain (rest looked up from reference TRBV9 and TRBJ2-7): DSGVTQTPKHLITATGQRVTLRCSPRSGDLSVYWYQQSLDQGLQFLIQYYNGEERAKGNILERFSAQQFPDLHSELNLSSLELGDSALYFCASSRGLAASSYEQYFGPGTRLTVT.